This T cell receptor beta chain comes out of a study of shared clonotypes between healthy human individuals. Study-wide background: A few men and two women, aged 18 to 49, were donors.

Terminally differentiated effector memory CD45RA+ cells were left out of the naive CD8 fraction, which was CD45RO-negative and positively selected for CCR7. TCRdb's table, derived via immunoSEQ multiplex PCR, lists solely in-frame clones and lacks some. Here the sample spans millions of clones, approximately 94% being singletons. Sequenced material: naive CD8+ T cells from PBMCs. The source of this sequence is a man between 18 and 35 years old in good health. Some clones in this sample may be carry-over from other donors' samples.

The DNA for the CDR3 is TGTGCCAGCGGAAAAGGTTGGACTAGCGGGAGGACAGATACGCAGTATTTT. The encoded protein is CASGKGWTSGRTDTQYF. This chain uses TRBV21-1 with TRBJ2-3; the listed D gene, TRBD2, was not tested against the DNA. TRBV21-1 is given as a pseudogene. The length of the CDR3 is 17 residues.